Below are 6 T cell receptor beta chains sequenced from a single sample in a study of CD8+ T cells in alopecia areata. Documented treatment: oral pan-JAK inhibitor, 5-10 mg twice daily. TCR sequencing used cDNA made by reverse transcription of extracted RNA. The repertoire was sequenced with immunoSEQ multiplex PCR; TCRdb's copy has only in-frame clones and lacks some. The sample contains some 150,000 clones, approximately 52% of which appear only once. The sample was CD4+ T cells sorted from blood, taken between weeks 55 and 70, from a patient treated with tofacitinib. The receptors come from a human donor with alopecia areata.

The chain links TRBV7-9 to TRBJ1-2, with 9 bases lining up with TRBD1. After removal of 2 bases from V and 10 bases from J, the junction contained 5 bases not matched to a gene. The CDR3 runs 13 residues. From germline, CDR1 is SEHNR and CDR2 FQNEAQ (reference sequence). The CDR3 is CASSLPGQGNYTF. CDR3 nucleotides: TGTGCCAGCAGCTTACCGGGACAGGGTAACTACACCTTC.

This clone was seen a handful of times. This chain connects TRBV29-1 to TRBJ1-2; the D gene is possibly TRBD1 (5 bases). Deletions cut 0 bases from V and 6 bases from J, with 14 bases between. The V gene's germline CDR1 is SQVTM and CDR2 ANQGSEA. This CDR3 contains 14 residues. For the CDR3, the DNA is TGCAGCGTTGAAGATCAGGAGGGGCAGGATGGCTACACCTTC. As protein: CSVEDQEGQDGYTF.

The CDR3, as DNA: TGTGCCAGCAGTTCCACAGGGGGCGGAGGTAGCAATGAGCAGTTCTTC. Encoded protein: CASSSTGGGGSNEQFF. The chain recombines TRBV25-1 with TRBJ2-1; 9 nucleotides align to TRBD1. Germline CDR1 and CDR2: MGHDK and SYGVNS. The CDR3 runs 16 residues. The trim removed 5 bases at V and 6 bases at J, leaving 11 bases unmatched.

This clone came up a few times. The chain employs TRBV30 and TRBJ1-6; possible D gene TRBD1, 5 bases. CDR1 GTSNPN and CDR2 SVGIG come from the germline V gene (reference sequence). The CDR3 runs 15 residues. V was trimmed by 3 bases and J by 7 bases, leaving 16 bases between them. CDR3 bases: TGTGCCTGGAGCCCCACAGGATTGGGCAATTCACCCCTCCACTTT. Its protein is CAWSPTGLGNSPLHF.

V usage is TRBV29-1 and J usage is TRBJ1-2; a weak D match, TRBD1 (6 bases). The V end was cut by 6 bases, the J end by 7 bases, with 9 bases between. CDR1 and CDR2 from the germline V gene are SQVTM and ANQGSEA. CDR3 size: 10 residues. CDR3 sequence reads: CSVGGSGYTF. The CDR3 DNA reads TGCAGCGTGGGGGGCAGTGGCTACACCTTC.

This clone was found many times. V and J are TRBV6-5 and TRBJ2-3; possibly TRBD1 or TRBD2 for D (5 bases each). With 5 bases removed from V and 14 bases from J, the gap between germline ends came to 14 bases. Germline assignment: CDR1 MNHEY and CDR2 SVGAGI. This CDR3 is 11 amino acids long. This chain's CDR3 is CASSQGDRRYF. The CDR3 DNA reads as TGTGCCAGCAGTCAAGGGGACCGTCGGTATTTT.